The present T cell receptor (beta chain) was sequenced within a study of T cells after yellow fever vaccination. Notes on the study in general: Abundant clonotypes from the bulk population could get into FACS-sorted repertoires as contaminants. Reappearance after the booster was observed for most primary-vaccination clones (roughly 97% CD4, more than 70% CD8).

UMIs and a universal primer site were added when TCR cDNA was made by 5'RACE template switching. Each CDR3 protein gets one entry after TCRdb re-called the 5' RACE reads with MiXCR. The sample lists about 430,000 distinct CDR3 sequences, roughly a sixth seen once, with 15% to 20% in the top ten. V dropped 5 bases and J dropped 0 bases, with 23 bases sitting between them. The CDR3 has 19 amino acids. The germline gives CDR1 KGHSH, CDR2 LQKENI. Of note for this clonotype: Antigen specificity is unknown.

The sequence was obtained from a man younger than 35 who received the YFV17D yellow fever vaccine. This sample comprised PBMCs, obtained before the yellow fever booster vaccination. The chain is built from TRBV18 and TRBJ1-5; D might be TRBD1 (5 bases). The CDR3, as DNA: TGTGCCAGCTCATCTGGAGGCAGGGCGAATGACTATAGCAATCAGCCCCAGCATTTT. Translating it yields CASSSGGRANDYSNQPQHF.